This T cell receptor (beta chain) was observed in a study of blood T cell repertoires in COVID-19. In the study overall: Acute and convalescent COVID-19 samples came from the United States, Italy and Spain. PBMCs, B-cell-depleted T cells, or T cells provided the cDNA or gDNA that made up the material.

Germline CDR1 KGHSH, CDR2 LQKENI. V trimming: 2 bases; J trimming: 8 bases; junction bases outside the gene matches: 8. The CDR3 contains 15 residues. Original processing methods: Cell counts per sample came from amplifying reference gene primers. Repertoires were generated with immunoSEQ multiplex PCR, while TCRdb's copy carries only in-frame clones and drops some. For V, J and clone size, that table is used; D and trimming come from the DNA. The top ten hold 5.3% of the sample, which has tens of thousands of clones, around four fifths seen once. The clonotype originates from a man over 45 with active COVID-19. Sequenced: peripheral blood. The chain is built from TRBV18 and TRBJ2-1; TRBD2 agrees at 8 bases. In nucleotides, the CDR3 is TGTGCCAGCTCACCAGCAAGCGGGAGAAGGGATGAGCAGTTCTTC. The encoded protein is CASSPASGRRDEQFF.